These T cell receptor beta chains were read from a single sample in a study of blood T cell repertoires in COVID-19. Clones were sequenced by immunoSEQ multiplex PCR, and TCRdb holds only the in-frame ones, with some missing. This table has 45,000 or so clones, approximately 80% appearing once. Sequencing was done on a sample of peripheral blood. These receptors came from a man aged 65 to 85 with acute or convalescent COVID-19. Both conserved end residues are part of each CDR3. D genes are given only for firm matches. Expanded clones are given a class, and other clones once, few, many or no size at all.

j_gene	d_gene	v_gene	abundance	CDR3nt	CDR3aa
TRBJ2-1	-	TRBV9	-	TGTGCCAGCAGCGCTCACAGGGGGGGCAATGAGCAGTTCTTC	CASSAHRGGNEQFF
TRBJ2-1	TRBD1	TRBV12-5	-	TGTGCTAGTGGTTTAGGGACAGGGGGCCATGAGCAGTTCTTC	CASGLGTGGHEQFF
TRBJ2-1	TRBD1	TRBV11-2	-	TGTGCCAGCAGCCCAACCGGGACAGTCTCCTACAATGAGCAGTTCTTC	CASSPTGTVSYNEQFF
TRBJ2-1	-	TRBV5-4	-	TGTGCCAGCAGCTTGGGAAGGGGTGAGCAGTTCTTC	CASSLGRGEQFF
TRBJ2-1	TRBD2	TRBV27	-	TGTGCCAGCAGTCAGACTAGCGGGGGGAATGAGCAGTTCTTC	CASSQTSGGNEQFF
TRBJ1-5	-	TRBV15	-	TGTGCCACCAGCGGGGCCCCAGGGTGGGTCGATCAGCCCCAGCATTTT	CATSGAPGWVDQPQHF
TRBJ1-1	-	TRBV6-6	-	TGTGCCAGCACCAATTTCGGGAACACTGAAGCTTTCTTT	CASTNFGNTEAFF
TRBJ1-1	-	TRBV6-5	-	TGTGCCAGCAGTTACTCGGTGGCAGGCCACACTGAAGCTTTCTTT	CASSYSVAGHTEAFF
TRBJ1-1	-	TRBV7-3	once	TGTGCCAGCAGCCCCCTGGGCAGTGAAGCTTTCTTT	CASSPLGSEAFF
TRBJ2-2	-	TRBV19	-	TGTGCCAGTAGACAGGGAAGTTTCAACACCGGGGAGCTGTTTTTT	CASRQGSFNTGELFF
TRBJ1-1	TRBD1	TRBV7-8	-	TGTGCCAGCAGCTCGCGGACAGGTAACCTGAACACTGAAGCTTTCTTT	CASSSRTGNLNTEAFF
TRBJ2-5	TRBD1	TRBV7-2	-	TGTGCCAGCAGCTTTGCCAGCACAGGGGAATTGACCCAGTACTTC	CASSFASTGELTQYF
TRBJ1-6	-	TRBV27	-	TGTGCCAGCATGAGCTCCTATAATTCACCCCTCCACTTT	CASMSSYNSPLHF
TRBJ1-4	-	TRBV30	-	TGTGCCTGGAGTGTATCGGAGGGAACTAATGAAAAACTGTTTTTT	CAWSVSEGTNEKLFF
TRBJ2-1	-	TRBV12-5	-	TGTGCTAGTGGTCGCTGGAGGGAGGGGGGGTTGAATGAGCAGTTCTTC	CASGRWREGGLNEQFF
TRBJ1-1	-	TRBV4-1	-	TGCGCCAGCAGCCTAGCTCACAGGGAGAACACTGAAGCTTTCTTT	CASSLAHRENTEAFF
TRBJ2-1	-	TRBV6-1	-	TGTGCCAGCAGTGAGCCCGGTATGAACAATGAGCAGTTCTTC	CASSEPGMNNEQFF
TRBJ2-7	-	TRBV5-6	-	TGTGCCAGCAGCTCAACTGGACAACCACGCTCCTACGAGCAGTACTTC	CASSSTGQPRSYEQYF
TRBJ1-4	TRBD1	TRBV7-9	-	TGTGCCAGCAGCTTAGGCGGGACAGGGGATGAAAAACTGTTTTTT	CASSLGGTGDEKLFF
TRBJ1-4	-	TRBV6-2/TRBV6-3	-	TGTGCCAGCAGTAGAGCCGTTAGGGGAAAGAGCGCGGATGAAAAACTGTTTTTT	CASSRAVRGKSADEKLFF
TRBJ1-5	TRBD1	TRBV28	-	TGTGCCAGCAGTTATCCGGGACAGGGCAATCAGCCCCAGCATTTT	CASSYPGQGNQPQHF
TRBJ2-3	-	TRBV5-1	-	TGCGCCAGCAGCTTGACGGCCTTCGGGGGGCGCGGGGATACGCAGTATTTT	CASSLTAFGGRGDTQYF
TRBJ1-6	-	TRBV6-6	-	TGTGCCAGCAGTTACTACGGGGGAATCTATAATTCACCCCTCCACTTT	CASSYYGGIYNSPLHF
TRBJ2-3	-	TRBV2	once	TGTGCCAGCAGTGGGAGGGGTACCACAGATACGCAGTATTTT	CASSGRGTTDTQYF
TRBJ2-7	-	TRBV4-3	-	TGCGCCAGCAGCCCCCAGGGGGGTGAGCAGTACTTC	CASSPQGGEQYF
TRBJ2-5	TRBD1	TRBV27	-	TGTGCCAGCAGACCCGACAGGGCCTCTGAAAAGGTTCTAAACTTC	CASRPDRASEKVLNF
TRBJ1-2	TRBD1	TRBV29-1	-	TGCAGCGTTGGCCCAGGACAGGGGAGTTTTGGCTACACCTTC	CSVGPGQGSFGYTF
TRBJ2-1	-	TRBV20-1	-	TGCAGTGCTAGTGAAACTAGTTTCTCCTACAATGAGCAGTTCTTC	CSASETSFSYNEQFF
TRBJ1-6	-	TRBV7-9	-	TGTGCCAGCAGCTCCAATCCGGACAGAATCTCCAATTCACCCCTCCACTTT	CASSSNPDRISNSPLHF
TRBJ1-1	-	TRBV30	-	TGTGCCTGGAGTGGAAACAGGTTCACTGAAGCTTTCTTT	CAWSGNRFTEAFF
TRBJ2-7	TRBD1	TRBV6-5	-	TGTGCCAGCAGTCCGACAGGGTTAAGCTCCTACGAGCAGTACTTC	CASSPTGLSSYEQYF
TRBJ2-7	TRBD1	TRBV5-1	-	TGCGCCAGCAGCCCCCGGGACAGGGTCCACGAGCAGTACTTC	CASSPRDRVHEQYF
TRBJ2-3	TRBD2	TRBV7-2	-	TGTGCCAGCAGCTTTGCGTCGCGGGGGGGCACAGATACGCAGTATTTT	CASSFASRGGTDTQYF
TRBJ1-1	TRBD1	TRBV4-1	once	TGCGCCAGCAGCCGGGACAGGATAAACACTGAAGCTTTCTTT	CASSRDRINTEAFF
TRBJ1-2	-	TRBV7-9	-	TGTGCCAGCAGCTTACAAGGGGGAACTTATGGCTACACCTTC	CASSLQGGTYGYTF
TRBJ2-7	-	TRBV6-5	-	TGTGCCAGCAGCCGGGACTCCTACGAGCAGTACTTC	CASSRDSYEQYF
TRBJ1-2	-	TRBV7-9	few	TGTGCCAGCAGCTGGGGCGAAAACTATGGCTACACCTTC	CASSWGENYGYTF
TRBJ2-2	-	TRBV6-6	once	TGTGCCAGCATCGCGGTCGGGTCCGGGGAGCTGTTTTTT	CASIAVGSGELFF